This TCR beta chain appears in the sequencing data of a study of T cell changes during pregnancy in multiple sclerosis (dated by TCRdb to the late 2010s). About the study as a whole: The study examined how the T cell repertoire changed over the course of pregnancy in women with multiple sclerosis.

The library was obtained by the immunoSEQ multiplex PCR assay. The immuneACCESS repertoire file appears here via TCRdb, limited to in-frame rearrangements. These files lack a portion of the clones; in checked studies, under half of the deficit traces to unresolved V genes, and the cause of the others is not known. The sample table contains 55,000 to 75,000 clones; only one count was recorded for approximately 95% of them. 3.2% of the sample is taken by the ten largest. The V and J ends are trimmed by 0 bases and 5 bases, leaving 11 bases between them. CDR1 is given as SGHDN and CDR2 as FVKESK, both from the germline V gene. The CDR3 spans 14 residues, from the cysteine through the phenylalanine. The only DNA kept is the CDR3, 42 bases in frame from the first base. Notes on this clone: No cognate antigen has been identified for it. There are no base qualities to consult, and no much larger clone falls within one base.

The clonotype was recovered from a female donor with multiple sclerosis, enrolled in a pregnancy study. The chain is made from TRBV14 and TRBJ2-7; there is no confident call for the D gene. The sample in question was CD8+ T cells from peripheral blood mononuclear cells, obtained in the second trimester of pregnancy. This receptor carries the CDR3 CASSQDWSQDEQYF. DNA sequence: TGTGCCAGCAGCCAAGATTGGTCTCAGGACGAGCAGTACTTC.